The rows below give T cell receptor beta chains drawn from one sample of a study of blood T cell repertoires in COVID-19. Some clones are missing from TCRdb's copy, which holds only in-frame ones; the method was immunoSEQ multiplex PCR. The table shows some 190,000 clones, with 88% occurring only once. The sequenced material came from peripheral blood. The receptors derive from a human donor in a cohort sampled during active COVID-19. The CDR3 runs from the conserved cysteine through the conserved F or W. Fields, in order: clone size, V gene, D gene, J gene, CDR3 DNA, CDR3 protein. D genes are given only for firm matches. Clone sizes are given selectively: once, few, many, or a class where the clone is expanded.

size: .; V: TRBV27; D: TRBD2; J: TRBJ2-1; DNA: TGTGCCAGCAGTTCCGCAAACCCAGACGGGCGGACTAGGAATGAGCAGTTCTTC; CDR3: CASSSANPDGRTRNEQFF
size: .; V: TRBV5-1; D: TRBD1; J: TRBJ1-4; DNA: TGCGCCAGCAGCTCAGGACAGGGCGAGGAAAAACTGTTTTTT; CDR3: CASSSGQGEEKLFF
size: .; V: TRBV11-2; D: .; J: TRBJ1-1; DNA: TGTGCCAGCAGCTTAGATAAAGAAGCTTTCTTT; CDR3: CASSLDKEAFF
size: .; V: TRBV19; D: .; J: TRBJ2-7; DNA: TGTGCCAGTAGTATAGATGGTCAGGTAAACTACGAGCAGTACTTC; CDR3: CASSIDGQVNYEQYF
size: .; V: TRBV28; D: TRBD2; J: TRBJ2-1; DNA: TGTGCCAGCAGTAGGGCCCCCGGCGGGAGGTATGAGCAGTTCTTC; CDR3: CASSRAPGGRYEQFF
size: .; V: TRBV28; D: .; J: TRBJ2-2; DNA: TGTGCCAGCAGTTTACAGGGTATCGGGGAGCTGTTTTTT; CDR3: CASSLQGIGELFF
size: .; V: TRBV5-5; D: .; J: TRBJ2-7; DNA: TGTGCCAGCAGCTTGGTATTTACGGGGTACGAGCAGTACTTC; CDR3: CASSLVFTGYEQYF
size: .; V: TRBV4-3; D: TRBD1; J: TRBJ2-5; DNA: TGCGCCAGCAGCCAAGGGACAGGGGGAGAGACCCAGTACTTC; CDR3: CASSQGTGGETQYF
size: .; V: TRBV6-2/TRBV6-3; D: .; J: TRBJ2-7; DNA: TGTGCCAGCAGCCTGGGGTTCTGGCCGCGGGTCTACGAGCAGTACTTC; CDR3: CASSLGFWPRVYEQYF
size: .; V: TRBV5-1; D: .; J: TRBJ1-6; DNA: TGCGCCAGCAGCTCCACAGGCTATAATTCACCCCTCCACTTT; CDR3: CASSSTGYNSPLHF
size: once; V: TRBV5-6; D: TRBD1; J: TRBJ1-3; DNA: TGTGCCAGCAGCCCAACAGGGGGTGGCTTAAACACCATATATTTT; CDR3: CASSPTGGGLNTIYF
size: .; V: TRBV7-9; D: .; J: TRBJ1-3; DNA: TGTGCCAGCAGCCCAGGGATCTCTGGAAACACCATATATTTT; CDR3: CASSPGISGNTIYF
size: .; V: TRBV5-1; D: .; J: TRBJ1-2; DNA: TGCGCCAGCAGCAGCCGGGAGTATGGCTACACCTTC; CDR3: CASSSREYGYTF
size: .; V: TRBV5-1; D: .; J: TRBJ2-1; DNA: TGCGCCAGCAGCTTGGGAGGCCAGGCGGGCAATGAGCAGTTCTTC; CDR3: CASSLGGQAGNEQFF
size: .; V: TRBV27; D: TRBD1; J: TRBJ2-3; DNA: TGTGCCAGCAGTTTCTCGACAGGGGGCACAGATACGCAGTATTTT; CDR3: CASSFSTGGTDTQYF
size: .; V: TRBV9; D: TRBD2; J: TRBJ2-3; DNA: TGTGCCAGCAGCGTAGCGGGCGGGGGTAAGACAGATACGCAGTATTTT; CDR3: CASSVAGGGKTDTQYF
size: few; V: TRBV6-6; D: TRBD1; J: TRBJ2-1; DNA: TGTGCCAGCAGACCGGGGACAGGGGGTTTCTACAATGAGCAGTTCTTC; CDR3: CASRPGTGGFYNEQFF
size: .; V: TRBV5-1; D: .; J: TRBJ2-7; DNA: TGCGCCAGCAGCTCTCAGGGTTCCTACGAGCAGTACTTC; CDR3: CASSSQGSYEQYF
size: .; V: TRBV30; D: TRBD2; J: TRBJ2-1; DNA: TGTGCCTGGAGAAGCGGGAGAGCGGGAGGAGTGGAGCAGTTCTTC; CDR3: CAWRSGRAGGVEQFF
size: .; V: TRBV6-4; D: .; J: TRBJ2-1; DNA: TGTGCCAGCAATTGGGAGCGACAGTTCTTC; CDR3: CASNWERQFF
size: .; V: TRBV7-2; D: TRBD2; J: TRBJ2-5; DNA: TGTGCCAGCAGCCCCCGGACTAGCGGGAGCCTGGAGACCCAGTACTTC; CDR3: CASSPRTSGSLETQYF
size: .; V: TRBV5-1; D: .; J: TRBJ2-1; DNA: TGCGCCAGCAGCTCACTAGTTCCATCGAATGAGCAGTTCTTC; CDR3: CASSSLVPSNEQFF
size: once; V: TRBV28; D: TRBD2; J: TRBJ2-2; DNA: TGTGCCAGCAGTTTATCGCGGGGGGGGGAGCTGTTTTTT; CDR3: CASSLSRGGELFF
size: .; V: TRBV11-2; D: .; J: TRBJ2-2; DNA: TGTGCCAGCAGCTTATTAGCGGTGAACACCGGGGAGCTGTTTTTT; CDR3: CASSLLAVNTGELFF
size: .; V: TRBV30; D: TRBD1; J: TRBJ2-7; DNA: TGTGCCTGGAGCGGACAGGGGAGGGTCTACGAGCAGTACTTC; CDR3: CAWSGQGRVYEQYF
size: .; V: TRBV6-2/TRBV6-3; D: .; J: TRBJ2-5; DNA: TGTGCCAGCAGCCCGGGACTCCTCGGAGAGACCCAGTACTTC; CDR3: CASSPGLLGETQYF
size: .; V: TRBV28; D: .; J: TRBJ2-5; DNA: TGTGCCAGCAGCCTCGAGGGCCGCGGGACCCAGTACTTC; CDR3: CASSLEGRGTQYF
size: .; V: TRBV5-6; D: .; J: TRBJ1-2; DNA: TGTGCCAGCAGCGTGGAGGCGGGGAGGATCTATGGCTACACCTTC; CDR3: CASSVEAGRIYGYTF
size: .; V: TRBV29-1; D: .; J: TRBJ2-7; DNA: TGCAGCGTTGTTGGGGGCGGGTACGAGCAGTACTTC; CDR3: CSVVGGGYEQYF
size: .; V: TRBV24-1; D: .; J: TRBJ2-2; DNA: TGTGCCACCAGTGATCCCCAGGTGAACACCGGGGAGCTGTTTTTT; CDR3: CATSDPQVNTGELFF
size: .; V: TRBV25-1; D: TRBD2; J: TRBJ2-7; DNA: TGTGCCAGCAGTGATCGGACTAGCGGACCCTACGAGCAGTACTTC; CDR3: CASSDRTSGPYEQYF
size: .; V: TRBV19; D: TRBD2; J: TRBJ2-6; DNA: TGTGCCAGTAGCCCTGGGGGGGGTACTGGGGCCAACGTCCTGACTTTC; CDR3: CASSPGGGTGANVLTF
size: few; V: TRBV7-2; D: .; J: TRBJ1-1; DNA: TGTGCCAGCAGCTGGTGGCAGGGCGGGGGTTCCAACACTGAAGCTTTCTTT; CDR3: CASSWWQGGGSNTEAFF
size: .; V: TRBV20-1; D: .; J: TRBJ1-2; DNA: TGCAGTGCTAGGGCAGGGAATGGCTACACCTTC; CDR3: CSARAGNGYTF
size: .; V: TRBV4-2; D: TRBD1; J: TRBJ1-1; DNA: TGTGCCAGCAGCCCGTCGACAGGGGGAACTGAAGCTTTCTTT; CDR3: CASSPSTGGTEAFF
size: .; V: TRBV18; D: TRBD1; J: TRBJ1-5; DNA: TGTGCCAGCTCACCAGGACAGGGGAGTGGACAGCCCCAGCATTTT; CDR3: CASSPGQGSGQPQHF
size: .; V: TRBV28; D: .; J: TRBJ1-4; DNA: TGTGCCAGCACAGGGCCAACTAATGAAAAACTGTTTTTT; CDR3: CASTGPTNEKLFF
size: .; V: TRBV27; D: TRBD2; J: TRBJ2-1; DNA: TGTGCCAGCAGTTTATCTTTCTTAAGGGCGGGAGGGTACCACAATGAGCAGTTCTTC; CDR3: CASSLSFLRAGGYHNEQFF
size: .; V: TRBV18; D: .; J: TRBJ1-5; DNA: TGTGCCAGCTCACCAAGGACAGTGAGCAATCAGCCCCAGCATTTT; CDR3: CASSPRTVSNQPQHF
size: .; V: TRBV4-1; D: TRBD1; J: TRBJ1-5; DNA: TGCGCCAGCAGCCAGGGGACAGGAGGTCAGCCCCAGCATTTT; CDR3: CASSQGTGGQPQHF
size: .; V: TRBV5-1; D: TRBD1; J: TRBJ2-5; DNA: TGCGCCAGCAGCCCCAACCGACAGGGAACGACCCAGTACTTC; CDR3: CASSPNRQGTTQYF
size: .; V: TRBV5-1; D: TRBD2; J: TRBJ2-7; DNA: TGCGCCAGCAGCCGGACTAGCGGGGGCTACGAGCAGTACTTC; CDR3: CASSRTSGGYEQYF